The clone carrying this TCR beta chain was seen more than once but under ten times. Its antigen is as yet unknown. Sequenced with the Oncomine TCR Beta short-read assay was DNA taken from cultured CD4+ T cells. TCRdb independently ran MiXCR on the PCR reads; one entry per CDR3 protein. The sample has 15,000 or so distinct CDR3 sequences, about a fifth seen once. This sample was taken from a study of vaccination and CD4 T cells after COVID-19. Study-level information: Convalescent donors totaled six males and four females, including two who were Hispanic. Cells were stimulated with overlapping spike peptide pools from SARS-CoV-2, HCoV-NL63, HCoV-OC43 and HCoV-229E.

Between the trimmed V and J ends, which lost 2 bases and 4 bases, there was a span of 17 bases. The CDR3 has 16 amino acids. In germline, CDR1 is MDHEN, CDR2 SYDVKM. Treatment specified: roughly 10-day PBMC culture with coronavirus spike peptide pools or control peptides (ViraFEST assay). The authors cultured two million PBMCs per well with around 10 IU/ml IL-2 and roughly 9.3 ug/ml peptide pools. The receptor was isolated from a human donor who received a COVID-19 vaccine. Sequencing used CD4+ T cells from blood, cultured in vitro, obtained before SARS-CoV-2 vaccination. The chain is built from TRBV28 and TRBJ1-1, with D perhaps matching TRBD1 (6 bases). CDR3 sequence: CASSLAGGWTGTEAFF. The CDR3, as DNA: TGTGCCAGCAGTTTAGCTGGGGGCTGGACCGGCACTGAAGCTTTCTTT.